A selection of T cell receptor beta chains follows, all from one sample in a study of blood T cell repertoires in COVID-19. Profiled with immunoSEQ multiplex PCR; TCRdb holds only in-frame clones, not every one. The table lists 250,000 to 350,000 clones, roughly 90% of them singletons. The specimen was PBMCs or T cells enriched from blood (not recorded which). Receptors originate from a woman under 40 who had recovered from COVID-19. Both conserved end residues are part of each CDR3. Each record gives: V gene, J gene, D gene, clone size, CDR3 protein, CDR3 DNA. A D gene is named only where the DNA matches it firmly. Clone size is shown for a subset of rows, as once, few, many or a class of expanded clone.

V: TRBV28; J: TRBJ2-7; D: .; size: .; CDR3: CASLEPPYEQYF; DNA: TGTGCCAGCCTCGAGCCTCCCTACGAGCAGTACTTC
V: TRBV7-6; J: TRBJ1-1; D: .; size: .; CDR3: CASSLSGNTEAFF; DNA: TGTGCCAGCAGCTTATCCGGGAACACTGAAGCTTTCTTT
V: TRBV5-6; J: TRBJ1-6; D: .; size: .; CDR3: CASSLAGGSPLHF; DNA: TGTGCCAGCAGCTTGGCCGGTGGTTCACCCCTCCACTTT
V: TRBV7-2; J: TRBJ1-3; D: .; size: .; CDR3: CASSLGGGNTIYF; DNA: TGTGCCAGCAGCTTAGGCGGCGGAAACACCATATATTTT
V: TRBV19; J: TRBJ1-4; D: .; size: .; CDR3: CASSMTRVFTLSGEKLFF; DNA: TGTGCCAGTAGTATGACGCGGGTCTTTACCCTCTCAGGTGAAAAACTGTTTTTT
V: TRBV11-1; J: TRBJ1-6; D: TRBD1; size: .; CDR3: CASSHGQGLSPLHF; DNA: TGTGCCAGCAGCCACGGACAGGGTCTGTCACCCCTCCACTTT
V: TRBV11-2; J: TRBJ1-1; D: TRBD1; size: .; CDR3: CASSLPGQALEAFF; DNA: TGTGCCAGCAGCTTACCGGGACAGGCGTTAGAAGCTTTCTTT
V: TRBV6-2/TRBV6-3; J: TRBJ2-1; D: TRBD2; size: once; CDR3: CASSLAGGPNEQFF; DNA: TGTGCCAGCAGCCTAGCGGGGGGGCCCAATGAGCAGTTCTTC
V: TRBV3-1/TRBV3-2; J: TRBJ1-2; D: .; size: once; CDR3: CASSPIYTAGPYGYTF; DNA: TGTGCCAGCAGCCCGATCTATACGGCAGGCCCCTATGGCTACACCTTC
V: TRBV28; J: TRBJ2-3; D: TRBD1; size: once; CDR3: CATQGVTDTQYF; DNA: TGTGCCACCCAGGGGGTCACAGATACGCAGTATTTT
V: TRBV18; J: TRBJ1-2; D: .; size: once; CDR3: CASSPSQAYGFTF; DNA: TGTGCCAGCTCACCATCCCAGGCCTATGGCTTCACCTTC
V: TRBV7-2; J: TRBJ2-7; D: TRBD1; size: .; CDR3: CASRRTGDHEQYF; DNA: TGTGCCAGCAGACGGACAGGGGACCACGAGCAGTACTTC
V: TRBV2; J: TRBJ1-5; D: TRBD1; size: few; CDR3: CASSEGGQFNQPQHF; DNA: TGTGCCAGCAGTGAAGGGGGACAGTTCAATCAGCCCCAGCATTTT
V: TRBV6-2/TRBV6-3; J: TRBJ1-2; D: .; size: .; CDR3: CASSSRRLGGSYGYTF; DNA: TGTGCCAGCAGCAGCCGCCGGCTAGGAGGTTCTTATGGCTACACCTTC
V: TRBV7-9; J: TRBJ1-2; D: .; size: .; CDR3: CASSHGQPYGYTF; DNA: TGTGCCAGCAGCCATGGACAGCCCTATGGCTACACCTTC
V: TRBV10-1; J: TRBJ2-7; D: .; size: .; CDR3: CASSIVVRGEEQYF; DNA: TGCGCCAGCAGCATCGTCGTCAGGGGGGAAGAGCAGTACTTC
V: TRBV9; J: TRBJ2-2; D: .; size: .; CDR3: CASSVQGTNTGELFF; DNA: TGTGCCAGCAGCGTTCAGGGTACGAACACCGGGGAGCTGTTTTTT
V: TRBV6-6; J: TRBJ1-5; D: TRBD1; size: .; CDR3: CASSSSGQDSNQPQHF; DNA: TGTGCCAGCAGTTCCTCGGGACAGGATAGCAATCAGCCCCAGCATTTT
V: TRBV19; J: TRBJ1-2; D: .; size: .; CDR3: CASSRGGYGYTF; DNA: TGTGCCTCCTCCAGGGGTGGATATGGCTACACCTTC
V: TRBV28; J: TRBJ2-1; D: TRBD2; size: .; CDR3: CASSFMRLAGGDEQFF; DNA: TGTGCCAGCAGTTTTATGAGACTAGCGGGAGGAGATGAGCAGTTCTTC
V: TRBV27; J: TRBJ2-5; D: .; size: .; CDR3: CASSFGTGLYQETQYF; DNA: TGTGCCAGCAGTTTCGGGACTGGCCTGTACCAAGAGACCCAGTACTTC
V: TRBV28; J: TRBJ1-6; D: TRBD1; size: .; CDR3: CASSLLQGQSSPLHF; DNA: TGTGCCAGCAGTTTACTACAGGGGCAGAGTTCACCCCTCCACTTT
V: TRBV7-9; J: TRBJ1-3; D: .; size: .; CDR3: CASSLLSGGGNTIYF; DNA: TGTGCCAGCAGCTTACTCTCAGGAGGTGGAAACACCATATATTTT
V: TRBV4-2; J: TRBJ2-1; D: .; size: .; CDR3: CASSQVRGETNEQFF; DNA: TGTGCCAGCAGCCAAGTTCGTGGGGAGACCAATGAGCAGTTCTTC
V: TRBV4-3; J: TRBJ2-7; D: .; size: .; CDR3: CASSQDIPRQGNYEQYF; DNA: TGCGCCAGCAGCCAAGATATCCCCCGGCAGGGGAACTACGAGCAGTACTTC
V: TRBV27; J: TRBJ2-2; D: .; size: .; CDR3: CATTDINTGELFF; DNA: TGTGCCACCACCGACATCAACACCGGGGAGCTGTTTTTT
V: TRBV5-1; J: TRBJ2-2; D: .; size: .; CDR3: CASRMEGWGTHTGELFF; DNA: TGCGCCAGCAGAATGGAGGGTTGGGGGACTCACACCGGGGAGCTGTTTTTT
V: TRBV30; J: TRBJ2-6; D: TRBD1; size: .; CDR3: CAWRWWDRGTGANVLTF; DNA: TGTGCCTGGAGGTGGTGGGACAGGGGTACCGGGGCCAACGTCCTGACTTTC
V: TRBV27; J: TRBJ2-7; D: TRBD2; size: .; CDR3: CASSVIPGLAGSYEQYF; DNA: TGTGCCAGCAGTGTAATACCGGGACTAGCGGGCTCCTACGAGCAGTACTTC
V: TRBV7-9; J: TRBJ1-2; D: .; size: .; CDR3: CATSGAKLILGHTF; DNA: TGTGCCACAAGCGGGGCCAAACTCATTCTCGGGCACACCTTC
V: TRBV25-1; J: TRBJ2-2; D: .; size: .; CDR3: CASRAIAFTGELFF; DNA: TGTGCCAGCAGGGCGATAGCGTTCACCGGGGAGCTGTTTTTT
V: TRBV4-2; J: TRBJ1-5; D: TRBD1; size: once; CDR3: CASSQGQGPNQPQHF; DNA: TGTGCCAGCAGCCAAGGACAGGGGCCTAATCAGCCCCAGCATTTT
V: TRBV28; J: TRBJ1-4; D: .; size: .; CDR3: CASSFDGVFNEKLFF; DNA: TGTGCCAGCAGTTTTGACGGGGTATTTAATGAAAAACTGTTTTTT